By its share, the clone carrying this T cell receptor beta chain is large (0.1 to 1%). Its specificity is not known. The CDR3 runs 13 residues. V was cut by 1 base and J by 2 bases, with 9 bases left in between. Per germline, CDR1 GTSNPN and CDR2 SVGIG (reference sequence). TCRdb ran MiXCR on the reads and lists one entry per CDR3 protein. The top ten clones hold less than 40% of a sample with approximately 520 distinct CDR3 sequences, about 9.2% of them seen once. The sample is drawn from a study of liver allograft versus peripheral blood T cells. Overall study: Transplanted livers and recipients' peripheral blood had their T cell receptor repertoires compared.

The study, taken as a whole, reports: Repertoires found inside liver allografts reportedly differed from T cell receptor repertoires in peripheral blood.

The receptor's source is a human patient who had a liver transplant. Some T cells may possibly be graft donor cells. J is TRBJ2-7 and V is TRBV30, with unresolved D. The CDR3 is CAWSEGFPYEQYF. CDR3 sequence (DNA): TGTGCCTGGAGTGAGGGTTTTCCCTACGAGCAGTACTTC.